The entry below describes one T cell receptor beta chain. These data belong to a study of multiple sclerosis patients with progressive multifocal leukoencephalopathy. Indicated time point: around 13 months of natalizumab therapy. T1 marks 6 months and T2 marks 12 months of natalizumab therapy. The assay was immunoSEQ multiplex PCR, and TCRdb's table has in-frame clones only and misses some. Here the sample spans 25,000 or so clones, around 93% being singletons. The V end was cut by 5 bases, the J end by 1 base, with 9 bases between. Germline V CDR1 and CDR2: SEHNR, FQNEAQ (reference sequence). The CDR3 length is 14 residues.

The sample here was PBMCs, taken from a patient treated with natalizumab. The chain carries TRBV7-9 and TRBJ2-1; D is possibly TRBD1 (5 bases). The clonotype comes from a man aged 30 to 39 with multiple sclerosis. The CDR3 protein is CASSQGSSYNEQFF. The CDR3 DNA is TGTGCCAGCAGCCAGGGTTCATCCTACAATGAGCAGTTCTTC.